What follows describes a single TCR beta chain. This entry is derived from a study of blood T cell repertoires in COVID-19. Overall study context: COVID-19 samples, acute and convalescent, were from the United States, Italy and Spain. T cells, B-cell-depleted T cells, or PBMCs supplied cDNA or gDNA.

V was pared by 5 bases and J by 1 base, with 11 bases between. Germline lookup yields CDR1 GTSNPN and CDR2 SVGIG (reference sequence). This CDR3 is built from 13 residues. Per the authors' pipeline: Researchers report that nucleated cell counts were estimated from reference gene primer amplification. TCRdb keeps only in-frame clones here, not all; method: immunoSEQ multiplex PCR. V and J calls plus clone size are reproduced from that table; the DNA served to infer D and trimming. The table lists 150,000 to 200,000 clones, approximately 86% of them singletons. The sequence was obtained from a man aged 50-59 years with active or convalescent COVID-19. The chain uses TRBV30 and TRBJ1-1; D is ambiguous. The sequenced sample consisted of peripheral blood. The CDR3 nucleotides are TGTGCCTGGGACCGGGGTACGAACACTGAAGCTTTCTTT. Protein: CAWDRGTNTEAFF.